These 19 T cell receptor beta chains were sequenced from one sample in a study of T cell responses to AZD1222 COVID-19 vaccine. The method was immunoSEQ multiplex PCR; TCRdb's version includes in-frame clones alone and lacks a portion of them. The data show roughly 200,000 clones, approximately 93% seen once. Source: peripheral blood, taken 28 days after the second AZD1222 dose. The receptor set was obtained from an adult who received the AZD1222 COVID-19 vaccine.

This chain joins TRBV5-5 and TRBJ1-6, with 7 bases that match TRBD1. Germline CDR1 SGHKS, CDR2 YYEKEE (reference sequence). Trimming cost V 0 bases and J 10 bases; bases outside gene matches: 10. The CDR3 length is 16 residues. CDR3 loop: CASSLVWNRGNSPLHF. CDR3 nucleotide sequence: TGTGCCAGCAGCTTGGTTTGGAACAGGGGAAACTCACCCCTCCACTTT. The whole variable domain, remainder taken from reference TRBV5-5 and TRBJ1-6, is DAGVTQSPTHLIKTRGQQVTLRCSPISGHKSVSWYQQVLGQGPQFIFQYYEKEERGRGNFPDRFSARQFPNYSSELNVNALLLGDSALYLCASSLVWNRGNSPLHFGNGTRLTVT.

The chain is built from TRBV19 and TRBJ1-2, with no clear D. Germline lookup yields CDR1 LNHDA and CDR2 SQIVND (reference sequence). V lost 6 bases to trimming and J lost 4 bases, with 12 bases between them. The CDR3 has 13 residues. The CDR3 bases are TGTGCCAGTAGAGCTGAAGCCCTCTATGGCTACACCTTC. Its protein is CASRAEALYGYTF.

The V call is TRBV28, the J call TRBJ2-5; possible D gene TRBD2, 6 bases. The V end was cut by 9 bases, the J end by 5 bases, with 13 bases between. This CDR3 has 12 residues. Germline V gene data show CDR1 as MDHEN and CDR2 as SYDVKM. Written as DNA, the CDR3 is TGTGCCAGTAGGCCCGGAGGGGAGACCCAGTACTTC. Its protein is CASRPGGETQYF.

V is TRBV6-2 or TRBV6-3 and J is TRBJ2-7; tentatively, D is TRBD1 (6 bases). CDR3 length: 15 residues. Trimming removed 6 bases at V and 1 base at J, with 16 bases between. Germline V gene lookup returns CDR1 MNHEY and CDR2 SVGEGT. For the CDR3, the DNA is TGTGCCAGCAGCGATAAAACGACAGGTTCCTACGAGCAGTACTTC. It specifies CASSDKTTGSYEQYF.

The rearrangement joins TRBV19 to TRBJ2-3; 10 nucleotides line up with TRBD2. CDR3 length: 15 amino acids. V gave up 8 bases and J gave up 4 bases; unmatched junction bases: 9. The V gene's germline CDR1 is LNHDA and CDR2 SQIVND (reference sequence). CDR3 bases: TGTGCCAGTTCTACTAGCGGGACCCCCGCAGATACGCAGTATTTT. Translated: CASSTSGTPADTQYF.

This clone was recorded once. The V gene is TRBV5-1, the J gene TRBJ2-7, with D unresolved. Looked up from germline, CDR1 is SGHRS and CDR2 is YFSETQ. Trimming shortened V by 4 bases and J by 3 bases, and 11 bases separated the two germline ends. The CDR3 contains 13 residues. The CDR3: CASSISSGYEQYF. The DNA for the CDR3 is TGCGCCAGCAGCATCAGTAGTGGCTACGAGCAGTACTTC.

This clone occurred once. The chain uses TRBV11-3 and TRBJ2-1, with 7 bases identical to TRBD1. The CDR3 spans 14 residues. The trim removed 7 bases at V and 2 bases at J, leaving 5 bases unmatched. Germline loops: CDR1 SGHNT, CDR2 YENEEA. The CDR3 coding sequence is TGTGCCAGCATGGGGACAGAAACCTACAATGAGCAGTTCTTC. It translates to CASMGTETYNEQFF. Supplemented by reference TRBV11-3 and TRBJ2-1, the full variable domain reads EAGVVQSPRYKIIEKKQPVAFWCNPISGHNTLYWYLQNLGQGPELLIRYENEEAVDDSQLPKDRFSAERLKGVDSTLKIQPAELGDSAVYLCASMGTETYNEQFFGPGTRLTVL.

V gene TRBV28 combines with J gene TRBJ1-2; D remains ambiguous. CDR3 length equals 12 residues. The germline V gene encodes CDR1 MDHEN and CDR2 SYDVKM. V gave up 2 bases and J gave up 9 bases, with 10 bases separating them. The CDR3 region has the DNA TGTGCCAGCAGTTTACCAGTTAGTAGCTACACCTTC. This encodes CASSLPVSSYTF.

The CDR3: CASSSGRGQGHQPQHF. In DNA form, the CDR3 reads TGTGCCAGCAGCTCAGGGCGGGGACAGGGTCATCAGCCCCAGCATTTT. The chain recombines TRBV9 with TRBJ1-5, with 9 bases that match TRBD1. After removal of 4 bases from V and 5 bases from J, the junction contained 10 bases not matched to a gene. Germline lookup yields CDR1 SGDLS and CDR2 YYNGEE. This CDR3 comprises 16 residues.

The J gene is TRBJ2-3, the V gene TRBV9; D unclear. Germline assignment: CDR1 SGDLS and CDR2 YYNGEE. V gave up 3 bases and J gave up 1 base, with 9 bases separating them. The CDR3 spans 14 residues. The CDR3: CASSAQVGTDTQYF. Here the CDR3 DNA reads TGTGCCAGCAGCGCCCAAGTTGGCACAGATACGCAGTATTTT.

Of note for this clone: Other DNA sequences in the same sample also yield this CDR3. The chain combines TRBV12-3 or TRBV12-4 with TRBJ2-1; D unclear. This CDR3 region has 11 residues. Trimming pared 2 bases from V and 6 bases from J, leaving 2 bases between. CDR3: CASSLSNEQFF. The CDR3 bases are TGTGCCAGCAGTTTATCCAATGAGCAGTTCTTC.

V gene TRBV19 combines with J gene TRBJ1-3; 8 bases map to TRBD1. Trimming took 7 bases from V and 4 from J; bases not matched to a gene: 6. The germline V gene encodes CDR1 LNHDA and CDR2 SQIVND (reference sequence). The length of the CDR3 is 14 residues. CDR3 sequence (DNA): TGTGCCAGTACCCGGACAGGGCAGGGAAACACCATATATTTT. Its translation is CASTRTGQGNTIYF. Full variable domain (rest looked up from reference TRBV19 and TRBJ1-3): DGGITQSPKYLFRKEGQNVTLSCEQNLNHDAMYWYRQDPGQGLRLIYYSQIVNDFQKGDIAEGYSVSREKKESFPLTVTSAQKNPTAFYLCASTRTGQGNTIYFGEGSWLTVV.

This clone showed up just once. This chain links TRBV7-3 with TRBJ2-5; D might be TRBD2 (6 bases). The germline V and J ends were trimmed by 5 bases and 1 base, with 11 bases remaining between them. The CDR3 length is 14 residues. Germline CDR1 is SGHTA and CDR2 is FQGTGA. The CDR3 sequence: CASSLGRSQETQYF. DNA for the CDR3: TGTGCCAGCAGCCTAGGGAGGTCCCAAGAGACCCAGTACTTC.

The chain carries TRBV4-1 and TRBJ1-2, with 7 bases that match TRBD1. The CDR3 totals 13 residues. Looked up from germline, CDR1 is MGHRA and CDR2 is YSYEKL. V shed 3 bases, J shed 8 bases, and the junction held 6 bases outside the gene matches. The CDR3: CASSHRTGTGYTF. In DNA form, the CDR3 reads TGCGCCAGCAGCCACCGGACAGGCACGGGCTACACCTTC.

V usage is TRBV6-2 or TRBV6-3 and J usage is TRBJ2-3, with 7 nucleotides matching TRBD2. In germline, CDR1 is MNHEY, CDR2 SVGEGT. CDR3 length: 18 residues. Trimming removed 5 bases from V and 2 bases from J; junction bases left unmatched: 16. This chain's CDR3 is CASSREMSKAGITDTQYF. For the CDR3, the DNA is TGTGCCAGCAGTAGGGAGATGTCGAAAGCGGGGATCACAGATACGCAGTATTTT.

The V and J genes are TRBV28 and TRBJ1-5, with D uncertain. Trimming cost V 3 bases and J 3 bases, with 12 bases left between them. Germline lookup yields CDR1 MDHEN and CDR2 SYDVKM. The CDR3 spans 15 residues. As DNA, the CDR3 is TGTGCCAGCAGTTTCGGAGACACCATCAATCAGCCCCAGCATTTT. Encoded protein: CASSFGDTINQPQHF.

This clone has just one count. The rearrangement uses TRBV19 and TRBJ2-2; 7 nucleotides agree with TRBD1. From germline, CDR1 is LNHDA and CDR2 SQIVND (reference sequence). V lost 6 bases and J lost 5; bases outside the gene matches: 12. CDR3 length: 16 residues. The CDR3: CASSFSRDSRTGELFF. The CDR3 DNA reads TGTGCCAGTAGCTTCTCCCGGGACAGCAGGACCGGGGAGCTGTTTTTT.

The rearrangement uses TRBV2 and TRBJ1-6; possible D gene TRBD1, 5 bases. This CDR3 spans 14 amino acids. V was cut by 4 bases and J by 10 bases, with 14 bases left in between. The germline gives CDR1 SNHLY, CDR2 FYNNEI. CDR3 protein: CASSGRRGGSPLHF. DNA for the CDR3: TGTGCCAGCAGTGGCAGAAGGGGCGGATCACCCCTCCACTTT.

The chain links TRBV6-5 to TRBJ2-2; no clear D gene. Germline CDR1 reads MNHEY; CDR2 reads SVGAGI. This CDR3 region has 14 residues. Deletions cut 6 bases from V and 0 bases from J, with 8 bases between. The CDR3 sequence is CASRPTANTGELFF. In DNA form, the CDR3 reads TGTGCCAGCAGACCTACAGCGAACACCGGGGAGCTGTTTTTT.